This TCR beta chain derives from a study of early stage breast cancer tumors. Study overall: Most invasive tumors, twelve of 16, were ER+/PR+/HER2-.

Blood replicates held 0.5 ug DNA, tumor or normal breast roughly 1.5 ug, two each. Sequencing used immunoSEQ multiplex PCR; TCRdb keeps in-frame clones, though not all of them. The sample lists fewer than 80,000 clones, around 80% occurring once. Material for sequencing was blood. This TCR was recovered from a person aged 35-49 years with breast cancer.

The CDR3 protein is CASSLGGATEAFF. The CDR3 nucleotides read TGTGCCAGTAGCTTAGGGGGGGCTACTGAAGCTTTCTTT. V and J are TRBV19 and TRBJ1-1, with a tentative D call TRBD1 (6 bases). The CDR3 spans 13 residues. CDR1 is LNHDA, CDR2 SQIVND, per germline (reference sequence). V lost 6 bases to trimming and J lost 5 bases, with 13 bases between them.